The 24 T cell receptor beta chains presented below share a single source sample, sequenced in a study of blood T cell repertoires in COVID-19. Assay used: immunoSEQ multiplex PCR; TCRdb lists only in-frame clones, some missing. The table includes around 160,000 clones, roughly 90% detected once. What was sequenced was peripheral blood. Receptor source: a man between 18 and 35 years old with acute or convalescent COVID-19.

The V call is TRBV7-9, the J call TRBJ1-2; D unresolved. The germline V gene encodes CDR1 SEHNR and CDR2 FQNEAQ (reference sequence). CDR3 length equals 14 residues. The V end lost 5 bases, the J end lost 0 bases, and 10 bases lay between the germline ends. CDR3 in amino acids: CASSVVTANYGYTF. DNA of the CDR3: TGTGCCAGCAGCGTCGTTACAGCTAACTATGGCTACACCTTC.

The count of this clone is one. The chain couples TRBV5-4 to TRBJ1-1; 7 bases fit TRBD1. Trimming cost V 0 bases and J 5 bases; bases outside gene matches: 7. Looked up from germline, CDR1 is SGHNT and CDR2 is YYREEE (reference sequence). This CDR3 region has 15 residues. Here the CDR3 reads CASSLVEGAGTEAFF. In DNA, the CDR3 is TGTGCCAGCAGCTTGGTTGAGGGGGCGGGGACTGAAGCTTTCTTT.

The rearrangement links TRBV6-5 to TRBJ2-7; 9 positions match TRBD2. Germline V gives CDR1 MNHEY, CDR2 SVGAGI. This CDR3 is built from 14 residues. Germline trimming cut 2 bases from V and 9 bases from J; bases unmatched to any gene: 8. The CDR3 DNA reads TGTGCCAGCAGTTACGAAGGCGGGAGGGCCGCGCAGTACTTC. Its protein is CASSYEGGRAAQYF.

The sample holds one count of this clone. The V gene is TRBV18, the J gene TRBJ2-5; tentatively, D is TRBD1 (6 bases). Per the germline V gene, CDR1 is KGHSH and CDR2 is LQKENI. The CDR3 totals 14 residues. Deletions cut 4 bases from V and 1 base from J, with 10 bases between. The CDR3 coding sequence is TGTGCCAGCTCACACGACAGGTTCCAAGAGACCCAGTACTTC. As protein: CASSHDRFQETQYF.

The J gene is TRBJ1-6, the V gene TRBV12-5; D ambiguous. CDR3 length: 11 residues. From germline, CDR1 is LGHNT and CDR2 FRNRAP. The ends were cut back, 3 bases at V and 9 bases at J, with 3 bases in the middle. The CDR3 region has the DNA TGTGCTAGTGGTTTTCTTTCACCCCTCCACTTT. Translating gives CASGFLSPLHF.

V is TRBV10-2 and J is TRBJ1-2; D unresolved. Per the germline V gene, CDR1 is WSHSY and CDR2 is SAAADI. The CDR3 spans 15 residues. V gave up 0 bases and J gave up 0 bases, with 8 bases separating them. The DNA for the CDR3 is TGCGCCAGCAGTGAGTCTGCTACCCCTAACTATGGCTACACCTTC. Translating it yields CASSESATPNYGYTF.

For the CDR3, the DNA is TGTGCCACCAGTGATGCCGGACAGACCCAAGAGACCCAGTACTTC. Amino acid sequence: CATSDAGQTQETQYF. This chain uses TRBV24-1 with TRBJ2-5, with D tentatively TRBD1 (6 bases). The CDR3 spans 15 residues. V was shortened by 3 bases and J by 1 base, with 11 bases between the two germline ends. The germline gives CDR1 KGHDR, CDR2 SFDVKD.

This clone was observed a handful of times. The rearrangement uses TRBV7-2 and TRBJ2-6, with a possible D match to TRBD1 (6 bases). Trimming stripped 8 bases from V and 2 bases from J, with 16 bases between. The CDR3 runs to 16 residues. CDR1 is SGHTA and CDR2 is FQGNSA in the germline V gene. The CDR3 protein is CASRGDILPGANVLTF. In DNA form, the CDR3 reads TGTGCCAGCCGAGGGGACATACTCCCTGGGGCCAACGTCCTGACTTTC.

This chain joins TRBV9 and TRBJ1-1; 7 bases agree with TRBD1. V shed 3 bases and J 4 bases; nucleotides not matched to a gene: 9. The CDR3 is 15 residues long. Per germline, CDR1 SGDLS and CDR2 YYNGEE. The CDR3 loop is CASSGTGAMITEAFF. The CDR3 DNA follows: TGTGCCAGCAGCGGTACAGGGGCGATGATCACTGAAGCTTTCTTT.

As concerns this clone: Other DNA sequences in this specimen translate into the identical CDR3. The rearrangement uses TRBV5-1 and TRBJ1-1, with 7 bases that match TRBD1. CDR3 length equals 13 residues. With 0 bases clipped from V and 4 bases from J, the junction kept 0 bases outside the gene matches. CDR1 is SGHRS, CDR2 YFSETQ, per germline. The CDR3 reads CASSLDRGTEAFF. The CDR3 DNA reads as TGCGCCAGCAGCTTGGACAGGGGCACTGAAGCTTTCTTT.

J is TRBJ1-5 and V is TRBV6-5; TRBD1 aligns across 9 bases. V lost 7 bases to trimming and J lost 9 bases; unmatched junction nucleotides: 13. CDR3 size: 15 residues. Germline V lookup: CDR1 MNHEY, CDR2 SVGAGI. The CDR3 nucleotides are TGTGCCAGCAATGCACAGGGGGCGTTGCACTCGCCCCAGCATTTT. This encodes CASNAQGALHSPQHF.

The chain employs TRBV18 and TRBJ1-3; the match to TRBD1 covers 10 bases. Germline V lookup: CDR1 KGHSH, CDR2 LQKENI. The CDR3 length is 16 residues. V was clipped by 3 bases and J by 0 bases; unmatched bases: 2. CDR3 region: CASSPGQGHSGNTIYF. For the CDR3, the DNA is TGTGCCAGCTCACCGGGACAGGGGCACTCTGGAAACACCATATATTTT.

The chain employs TRBV6-5 and TRBJ2-2; D might be TRBD2 (5 bases). CDR1 and CDR2 from the germline V gene are MNHEY and SVGAGI. This CDR3 has 14 residues. V lost 5 bases and J lost 6, with 13 bases in between. The CDR3 DNA reads TGTGCCAGCAGTCCCACTAGAACTGCCGGGGAGCTGTTTTTT. Translated, it gives CASSPTRTAGELFF.

The chain employs TRBV27 and TRBJ1-1; no clear D gene. This CDR3 is 14 amino acids long. V was shortened by 2 bases and J by 4 bases, with 11 bases between the two germline ends. The germline V gene has CDR1 MNHEY and CDR2 SMNVEV (reference sequence). CDR3: CASSLGEVGTEAFF. The CDR3, as DNA: TGTGCCAGCAGTTTAGGAGAGGTGGGCACTGAAGCTTTCTTT.

This rearrangement joins TRBV3-1 (or the pseudogene TRBV3-2) to TRBJ2-7, with D hard to call. With 6 bases removed from V and 4 bases from J, the gap between germline ends came to 10 bases. From germline, CDR1 is LGHDT and CDR2 YNNKEL (reference sequence). This CDR3 is 12 amino acids long. The CDR3 region is CASSRHQYEQYF. The CDR3 DNA reads TGTGCCAGCAGTCGACACCAATACGAGCAGTACTTC.

The genes are TRBV30 and TRBJ1-3; 10 positions match TRBD1. Germline V gene sequence: CDR1 GTSNPN, CDR2 SVGIG (reference sequence). J lost 6 bases, V lost 5 bases, and 4 bases had no gene match. The CDR3 spans 13 residues. The CDR3 bases are TGTGCCTGGTCCGGGACAGGGGAAAACACCATATATTTT. Its translation: CAWSGTGENTIYF. The full variable domain, completed using reference TRBV30 and TRBJ1-3, is SQTIHQWPATLVQPVGSPLSLECTVEGTSNPNLYWYRQAAGRGLQLLFYSVGIGQISSEVPQNLSASRPQDRQFILSSKKLLLSDSGFYLCAWSGTGENTIYFGEGSWLTVV.

The J gene is TRBJ1-4, the V gene TRBV18, with 9 bases fitting TRBD1. The CDR3 is 16 residues long. The V gene's germline CDR1 is KGHSH and CDR2 LQKENI. The V gene end was trimmed by 6 bases and the J gene end by 6 bases; junction bases not matched to a gene: 11. CDR3 in amino acids: CASSSNRQGVYEKLFF. The CDR3 nucleotides are TGTGCCAGCTCCTCAAATCGACAGGGGGTGTATGAAAAACTGTTTTTT.

This rearrangement joins TRBV29-1 to TRBJ2-5; the match to TRBD2 covers 7 bases. CDR3 length: 13 residues. The germline CDR1 and CDR2 sequences are SQVTM and ANQGSEA. Germline trimming cut 2 bases from V and 9 bases from J; bases unmatched to any gene: 9. This CDR3 reads CSVESGGTGAQYF. The CDR3 DNA reads as TGCAGCGTTGAATCCGGGGGGACGGGGGCCCAGTACTTC. Drawing the rest from reference TRBV29-1 and TRBJ2-5, the complete variable domain is SAVISQKPSRDICQRGTSLTIQCQVDSQVTMMFWYRQQPGQSLTLIATANQGSEATYESGFVIDKFPISRPNLTFSTLTVSNMSPEDSSIYLCSVESGGTGAQYFGPGTRLLVL.

The chain has TRBV25-1 and TRBJ1-6; no firm D call. This CDR3 spans 13 amino acids. The germline V gene encodes CDR1 MGHDK and CDR2 SYGVNS. The V gene lost 6 bases and the J gene lost 5 bases, with 8 bases spanning the gap. The CDR3 region is CASRGADNSPLHF. Here the CDR3 DNA reads TGTGCCAGCAGGGGCGCCGATAATTCACCCCTCCACTTT.

The chain links TRBV5-5 to TRBJ1-1; tentatively, D is TRBD1 (5 bases). The CDR3 consists of 16 residues. V was clipped by 1 base and J by 3 bases, with 16 bases between them. Looked up from germline, CDR1 is SGHKS and CDR2 is YYEKEE (reference sequence). CDR3 amino acids: CASSLYLPRGDTEAFF. Here the CDR3 DNA reads TGTGCCAGCAGCTTGTACTTGCCCCGGGGGGACACTGAAGCTTTCTTT. Using reference TRBV5-5 and TRBJ1-1 for the parts outside the CDR3, the full variable domain is DAGVTQSPTHLIKTRGQQVTLRCSPISGHKSVSWYQQVLGQGPQFIFQYYEKEERGRGNFPDRFSARQFPNYSSELNVNALLLGDSALYLCASSLYLPRGDTEAFFGQGTRLTVV.

This sequence joins TRBV5-1 and TRBJ1-2; D is possibly TRBD1 (5 bases). V was pared by 4 bases and J by 3 bases, with 16 bases between. This CDR3 contains 15 residues. The germline V gene encodes CDR1 SGHRS and CDR2 YFSETQ. Here the CDR3 reads CASSPGGFEDYGYTF. CDR3 DNA sequence: TGCGCCAGCAGCCCCGGGGGGTTTGAGGACTATGGCTACACCTTC.

V is TRBV5-1 and J is TRBJ1-2, with D perhaps TRBD1 (6 bases). Germline values: CDR1 SGHRS, CDR2 YFSETQ. This CDR3 is built from 15 residues. The V and J ends lost 4 bases and 2 bases respectively, with 15 bases between them. The CDR3 region has the DNA TGCGCCAGCAGCCTAGGGGGGGACCCCAACTATGGCTACACCTTC. It yields the protein CASSLGGDPNYGYTF. The whole variable domain, filled in from reference TRBV5-1 and TRBJ1-2, reads KAGVTQTPRYLIKTRGQQVTLSCSPISGHRSVSWYQQTPGQGLQFLFEYFSETQRNKGNFPGRFSGRQFSNSRSEMNVSTLELGDSALYLCASSLGGDPNYGYTFGSGTRLTVV.

The rearrangement joins TRBV30 to TRBJ2-1, with 11 bases lining up with TRBD2. The V and J ends lost 1 base and 3 bases, in that order; junction bases with no gene match: 2. The CDR3 covers 15 residues. CDR1 is GTSNPN and CDR2 is SVGIG in the germline V gene (reference sequence). In nucleotides, the CDR3 is TGTGCCTGGAGTGCGACTAGCGGGAACTACAATGAGCAGTTCTTC. This gives the protein CAWSATSGNYNEQFF. The full variable domain, its missing parts supplied by reference TRBV30 and TRBJ2-1, is SQTIHQWPATLVQPVGSPLSLECTVEGTSNPNLYWYRQAAGRGLQLLFYSVGIGQISSEVPQNLSASRPQDRQFILSSKKLLLSDSGFYLCAWSATSGNYNEQFFGPGTRLTVL.

This rearrangement joins TRBV11-2 to TRBJ1-1; perhaps TRBD1 as D (6 bases). The CDR3 has 15 residues. Germline CDR1 and CDR2: SGHAT and FQNNGV. V was pared by 4 bases and J by 4 bases, with 16 bases between. In nucleotides, the CDR3 is TGTGCCAGCAGCTCTACCCTGGGGGCAGGCACTGAAGCTTTCTTT. This encodes CASSSTLGAGTEAFF.